These 9 T cell receptor beta chains originate from one sample sequenced in a study of cytomegalovirus exposure and HLA in healthy donors. The primer mix had 60 Vbeta and 13 Jbeta primers. Profiling relied on immunoSEQ multiplex PCR, and the TCRdb table lists in-frame clones only, not all of them. The sample lists about 130,000 clones; 55% to 75% were seen once. Sequencing was carried out using PBMCs. The receptors were gathered from a man under 40 in good health and CMV-seronegative.

This chain connects TRBV4-2 to TRBJ1-5, with 8 bases fitting TRBD1. Per the germline V gene, CDR1 is LGHNA and CDR2 is YNFKEQ. Unmatched junction bases numbered 8, after V lost 4 bases and J lost 3 bases. The CDR3 covers 16 residues. The CDR3 reads CASSRERDRYNQPQHF. CDR3 in DNA: TGTGCCAGCAGCCGGGAGAGGGACAGGTACAATCAGCCCCAGCATTTT.

The chain employs TRBV7-2 and TRBJ1-2, with D maybe TRBD1 (6 bases). Germline V CDR1 and CDR2: SGHTA, FQGNSA. The CDR3 covers 15 residues. The V end lost 0 bases, the J end lost 5 bases, and 13 bases lay between the germline ends. The CDR3, as DNA: TGTGCCAGCAGCTTAGCTGGCGGGGGGCGATATGGCTACACCTTC. The encoded protein is CASSLAGGGRYGYTF.

V usage is TRBV7-9 and J usage is TRBJ1-2; 10 nucleotides line up with TRBD1. This CDR3 region has 17 residues. CDR1 and CDR2 (germline): SEHNR, FQNEAQ (reference sequence). V gave up 3 bases and J gave up 4 bases; unmatched junction bases: 11. DNA for the CDR3: TGTGCCAGCAGCTTGATTGCAGGGACAGGGGCCCCCTATGGCTACACCTTC. Its translation: CASSLIAGTGAPYGYTF.

The chain is built from TRBV27 and TRBJ1-5; a weak D match, TRBD1 (5 bases). Looked up from germline, CDR1 is MNHEY and CDR2 is SMNVEV (reference sequence). This CDR3 region has 14 residues. V was pared by 5 bases and J by 3 bases, with 11 bases between. The CDR3 DNA sequence: TGTGCCAGCAGTCATCCAGGGCCCAATCAGCCCCAGCATTTT. Amino acid sequence: CASSHPGPNQPQHF.

DNA of the CDR3: TGTGCCAGCAGCCCGACGGGGATGGGGTTCTATGGCTACACCTTC. This sequence encodes CASSPTGMGFYGYTF. V is TRBV27 and J is TRBJ1-2; the D is unclear. This CDR3 is 15 amino acids long. Looked up from germline, CDR1 is MNHEY and CDR2 is SMNVEV (reference sequence). V was clipped by 6 bases and J by 4 bases, with 18 bases between them.

This clone occurred once. The chain couples TRBV15 to TRBJ1-5; 9 bases match TRBD1. V lost 3 bases, J lost 5 bases, and 5 bases stayed unmatched. The CDR3 has 15 amino acids. The germline V gene encodes CDR1 LNHNV and CDR2 YYDKDF (reference sequence). The CDR3 DNA reads TGTGCCACCAGCAGGGTCGGACAGGGGTATCAGCCCCAGCATTTT. Translation: CATSRVGQGYQPQHF.

V gene TRBV6-6 combines with J gene TRBJ1-6; 7 bases are a match to TRBD1. Germline CDR1 and CDR2: MNHNY and SVGAGI (reference sequence). The CDR3 extends over 16 amino acids. The V segment lost 0 bases and the J segment 6 bases; nucleotides outside the gene matches: 5. DNA for the CDR3: TGTGCCAGCAGTTACTCGGCAGGGGGATTTAATTCACCCCTCCACTTT. This translates into CASSYSAGGFNSPLHF.

In this sample, this clone turned up once. This chain connects TRBV28 to TRBJ2-7, with D maybe TRBD1 (6 bases). The V gene lost 2 bases and the J gene lost 4 bases, with 18 bases spanning the gap. Germline V gene lookup returns CDR1 MDHEN and CDR2 SYDVKM. The CDR3 sequence is 16 residues long. The CDR3 DNA reads as TGTGCCAGCAGTTTACCCTCACAGGGTATAGGGTACGAGCAGTACTTC. It yields the protein CASSLPSQGIGYEQYF.

This chain connects TRBV5-4 to TRBJ1-3; a weak D match, TRBD1 (5 bases). V lost 3 bases and J 0 bases, leaving 13 bases between the germline ends. Germline CDR1 is SGHNT and CDR2 is YYREEE (reference sequence). The CDR3 sequence is 16 residues long. The CDR3 DNA reads as TGTGCCAGCAGCTACGGACAACTGAGCTCTGGAAACACCATATATTTT. Translation gives CASSYGQLSSGNTIYF.